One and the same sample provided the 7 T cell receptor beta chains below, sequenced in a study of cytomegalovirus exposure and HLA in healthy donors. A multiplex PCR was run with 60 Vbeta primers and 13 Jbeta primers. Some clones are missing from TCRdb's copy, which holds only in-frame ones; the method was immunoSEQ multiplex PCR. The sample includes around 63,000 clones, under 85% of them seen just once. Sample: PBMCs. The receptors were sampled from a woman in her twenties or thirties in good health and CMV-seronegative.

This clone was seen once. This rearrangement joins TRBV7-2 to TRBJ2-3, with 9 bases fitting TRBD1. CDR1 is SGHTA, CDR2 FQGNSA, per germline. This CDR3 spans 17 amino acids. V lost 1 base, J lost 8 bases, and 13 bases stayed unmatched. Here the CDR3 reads CASSLDPHRGLSGTQYF. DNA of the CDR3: TGTGCCAGCAGCTTAGATCCCCACAGGGGGCTATCCGGTACGCAGTATTTT.

CDR3 protein: CAIRGFLAADTQYF. CDR3 coding DNA: TGTGCCATCAGGGGCTTTCTAGCGGCAGATACGCAGTATTTT. The rearrangement joins TRBV10-3 to TRBJ2-3, with 7 nucleotides matching TRBD2. The ends lost 6 bases at V and 4 bases at J; junction bases unmatched: 7. This CDR3 comprises 14 residues. The germline gives CDR1 ENHRY, CDR2 SYGVKD.

This chain's CDR3 is CASSLAVLAGQGPYEQYF. In DNA, the CDR3 is TGCGCCAGCAGCTTGGCAGTGCTAGCGGGACAGGGGCCCTACGAGCAGTACTTC. The chain combines TRBV5-1 with TRBJ2-7, with D possibly being TRBD1 (10 bases). The CDR3 covers 18 residues. Germline V gene data show CDR1 as SGHRS and CDR2 as YFSETQ. V was shortened by 0 bases and J by 2 bases, with 21 bases between the two germline ends. The entire variable domain, with the rest obtained from reference TRBV5-1 and TRBJ2-7, is as follows: KAGVTQTPRYLIKTRGQQVTLSCSPISGHRSVSWYQQTPGQGLQFLFEYFSETQRNKGNFPGRFSGRQFSNSRSEMNVSTLELGDSALYLCASSLAVLAGQGPYEQYFGPGTRLTVT.

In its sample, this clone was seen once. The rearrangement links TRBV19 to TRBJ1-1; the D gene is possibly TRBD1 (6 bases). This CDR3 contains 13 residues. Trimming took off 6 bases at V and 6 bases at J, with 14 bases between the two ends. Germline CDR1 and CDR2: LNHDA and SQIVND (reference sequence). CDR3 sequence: CASRSRGGPEAFF. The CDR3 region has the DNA TGTGCCAGTAGGTCCCGCGGGGGGCCTGAAGCTTTCTTT.

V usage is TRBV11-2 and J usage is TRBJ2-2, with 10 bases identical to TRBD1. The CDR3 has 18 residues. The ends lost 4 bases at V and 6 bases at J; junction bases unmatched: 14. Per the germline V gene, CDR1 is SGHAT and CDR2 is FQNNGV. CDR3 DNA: TGTGCCAGCAGCTCCCAGAAGGCGGACAGGGGGAGGGCCGGGGAGCTGTTTTTT. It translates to CASSSQKADRGRAGELFF.

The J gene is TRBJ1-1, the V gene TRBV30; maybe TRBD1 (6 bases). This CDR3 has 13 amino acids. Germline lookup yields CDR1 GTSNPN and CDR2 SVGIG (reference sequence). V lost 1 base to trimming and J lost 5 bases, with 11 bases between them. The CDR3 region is CAWSAQGMTEAFF. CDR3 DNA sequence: TGTGCCTGGAGTGCGCAGGGGATGACTGAAGCTTTCTTT.

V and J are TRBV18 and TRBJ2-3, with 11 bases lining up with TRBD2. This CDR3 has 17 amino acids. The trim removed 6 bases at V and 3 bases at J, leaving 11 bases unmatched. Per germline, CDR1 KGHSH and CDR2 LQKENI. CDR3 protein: CASSPSRTSGQTDTQYF. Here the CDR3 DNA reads TGTGCCAGCTCGCCATCCAGGACTAGCGGGCAAACAGATACGCAGTATTTT. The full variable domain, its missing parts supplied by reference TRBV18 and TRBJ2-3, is NAGVMQNPRHLVRRRGQEARLRCSPMKGHSHVYWYRQLPEEGLKFMVYLQKENIIDESGMPKERFSAEFPKEGPSILRIQQVVRGDSAAYFCASSPSRTSGQTDTQYFGPGTRLTVL.